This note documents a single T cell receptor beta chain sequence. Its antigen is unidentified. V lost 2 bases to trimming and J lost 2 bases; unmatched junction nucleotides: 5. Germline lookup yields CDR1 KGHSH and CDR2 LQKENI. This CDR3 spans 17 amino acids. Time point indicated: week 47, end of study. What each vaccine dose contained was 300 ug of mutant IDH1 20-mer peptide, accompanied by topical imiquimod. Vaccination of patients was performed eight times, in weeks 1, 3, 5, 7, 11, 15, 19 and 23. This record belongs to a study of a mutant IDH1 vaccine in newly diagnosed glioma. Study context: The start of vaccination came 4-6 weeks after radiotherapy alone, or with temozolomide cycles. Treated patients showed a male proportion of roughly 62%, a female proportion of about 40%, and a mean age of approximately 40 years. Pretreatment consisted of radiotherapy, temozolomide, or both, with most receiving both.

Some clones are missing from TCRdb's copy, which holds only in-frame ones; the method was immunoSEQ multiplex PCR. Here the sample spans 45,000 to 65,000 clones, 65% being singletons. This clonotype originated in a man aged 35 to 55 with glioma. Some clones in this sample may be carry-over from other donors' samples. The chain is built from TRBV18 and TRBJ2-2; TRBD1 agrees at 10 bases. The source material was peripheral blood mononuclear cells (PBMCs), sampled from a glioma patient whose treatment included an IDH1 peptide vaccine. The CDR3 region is CASSPDRGLLNTGELFF. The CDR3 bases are TGTGCCAGCTCACCAGACAGGGGGCTCCTTAACACCGGGGAGCTGTTTTTT.